These 12 T cell receptor beta chains came from one sample sequenced in a study of blood T cell repertoires in COVID-19. Clones were sequenced by immunoSEQ multiplex PCR, and TCRdb holds only the in-frame ones, with some missing. Of some 90,000 clones listed, approximately 87% are singletons. Sequences were obtained from peripheral blood. The receptors derive from a human donor in a cohort sampled during active COVID-19.

In its sample, this clone was seen once. The rearrangement links TRBV10-3 to TRBJ1-1, with TRBD1 identical over 7 bases. Germline V lookup: CDR1 ENHRY, CDR2 SYGVKD. V gave up 6 bases and J gave up 3 bases; unmatched junction bases: 4. CDR3 length equals 13 residues. CDR3 residues: CAIREDRDTEAFF. CDR3 DNA sequence: TGTGCCATCAGAGAAGACAGGGACACTGAAGCTTTCTTT.

The chain links TRBV5-6 to TRBJ1-5, with 7 bases lining up with TRBD1. V lost 4 bases to trimming and J lost 0 bases; unmatched junction nucleotides: 7. In germline, CDR1 is SGHDT, CDR2 YYEEEE. This CDR3 is built from 16 residues. CDR3 residues: CASSTLGQDSNQPQHF. The CDR3, as DNA: TGTGCCAGCAGCACTTTAGGACAGGATAGCAATCAGCCCCAGCATTTT.

This sequence joins TRBV21-1 and TRBJ2-5; the table calls TRBD1, which could not be checked here. TRBV21-1 is designated a pseudogene. The CDR3 consists of 16 residues. The CDR3 coding sequence is TGTGCCAGCAGCAAGACGGACAGGGGGCCCCAAGAGACCCAGTACTTC. Its protein is CASSKTDRGPQETQYF.

The chain combines TRBV7-3 with TRBJ2-7, with 8 bases lining up with TRBD2. The CDR3 totals 17 residues. Trimming at V came to 5 bases and at J to 2 bases, leaving 14 bases not matched to a gene. The germline CDR1 and CDR2 sequences are SGHTA and FQGTGA. CDR3: CASSPGGARGQTYEQYF. The CDR3 DNA follows: TGTGCCAGCAGCCCGGGAGGGGCCAGGGGTCAAACCTACGAGCAGTACTTC.

This clone was seen once. The V call is TRBV6-2 or TRBV6-3, the J call TRBJ1-1, with 9 positions matching TRBD1. The CDR3 loop spans 16 amino acids. After removal of 2 bases from V and 2 bases from J, the junction contained 6 bases not matched to a gene. Per germline, CDR1 MNHEY and CDR2 SVGEGT. The CDR3 sequence is CASSYPGDRVNTEAFF. In nucleotides, the CDR3 is TGTGCCAGCAGTTACCCCGGGGACAGGGTTAACACTGAAGCTTTCTTT.

The chain is built from TRBV7-3 and TRBJ2-3; 9 bases agree with TRBD2. The CDR3 sequence is 18 residues long. The V gene's germline CDR1 is SGHTA and CDR2 FQGTGA. Germline trimming cut 5 bases from V and 0 bases from J; bases unmatched to any gene: 12. CDR3 DNA sequence: TGTGCCAGCAGCAAGCCCGCGGGGGGGCTGGATAGCACAGATACGCAGTATTTT. This encodes CASSKPAGGLDSTDTQYF.

CDR3 DNA sequence: TGCGCCAGCAGCATAGAAGGAGACTCCTACGAGCAGTACTTC. This sequence encodes CASSIEGDSYEQYF. V and J are TRBV5-1 and TRBJ2-7; D ambiguous. CDR3 length: 14 residues. V shed 4 bases and J shed 0 bases, with 11 bases lying between them. The germline V gene encodes CDR1 SGHRS and CDR2 YFSETQ.

The chain links TRBV29-1 to TRBJ2-7, with D tentatively TRBD2 (5 bases). The germline V gene encodes CDR1 SQVTM and CDR2 ANQGSEA. The CDR3 is 13 residues long. Trimming pared 4 bases from V and 3 bases from J, leaving 13 bases between. CDR3 region: CSVVTDGNYEQYF. The CDR3, as DNA: TGCAGCGTTGTTACGGACGGGAACTACGAGCAGTACTTC.

The V gene is TRBV5-6, the J gene TRBJ1-2; D ambiguous. The CDR3 runs 12 residues. V shed 3 bases and J shed 2 bases, with 5 bases lying between them. In germline, CDR1 is SGHDT, CDR2 YYEEEE. CDR3 sequence reads: CASSSFNYGYTF. In DNA, the CDR3 is TGTGCCAGCAGCTCCTTCAACTATGGCTACACCTTC.

There are a few counts of this clone. V gene TRBV7-9 combines with J gene TRBJ2-7; D remains ambiguous. The CDR3 is made up of 11 amino acids. From germline, CDR1 is SEHNR and CDR2 FQNEAQ (reference sequence). Between the trimmed V and J ends, which lost 1 base and 7 bases, there was a span of 5 bases. The CDR3 spells CASSLVEEQYF. DNA for the CDR3: TGTGCCAGCAGCTTAGTAGAGGAGCAGTACTTC.

The chain joins TRBV7-2 to TRBJ2-2; maybe TRBD2 (7 bases). Germline CDR1 is SGHTA and CDR2 is FQGNSA. The V end lost 4 bases, the J end lost 4 bases, and 16 bases lay between the germline ends. This CDR3 has 16 residues. The CDR3: CASSSNGGPGTGELFF. CDR3 bases: TGTGCCAGCAGCTCTAACGGGGGGCCAGGCACCGGGGAGCTGTTTTTT.

The chain uses TRBV2 and TRBJ1-1, with TRBD1 as a possible D gene (6 bases). The CDR3 runs to 17 residues. Germline V gene sequence: CDR1 SNHLY, CDR2 FYNNEI. V dropped 0 bases and J dropped 2 bases, with 16 bases sitting between them. CDR3 residues: CASSEASPKQGNTEAFF. The CDR3 DNA reads as TGTGCCAGCAGTGAAGCGAGCCCTAAACAGGGTAACACTGAAGCTTTCTTT.